Below, one T cell receptor beta chain is given with its context. The CDR3 length is 14 residues. Per germline, CDR1 MNHEY and CDR2 SVGEGT. V gave up 1 base and J gave up 2 bases, with 9 bases separating them. This sample is drawn from a study of blood T cell repertoires in COVID-19. Generated by immunoSEQ multiplex PCR, the TCRdb table keeps only in-frame clones and is missing some. Here the sample spans around 40,000 clones, around 90% being singletons. Sample: peripheral blood. This chain connects TRBV6-2 or TRBV6-3 to TRBJ2-7; D ambiguous. The source is a man aged 50 to 59 with active COVID-19. The CDR3 here is CASSYYGPAYEQYF. The DNA of the CDR3 is TGTGCCAGCAGTTACTATGGGCCAGCCTACGAGCAGTACTTC.